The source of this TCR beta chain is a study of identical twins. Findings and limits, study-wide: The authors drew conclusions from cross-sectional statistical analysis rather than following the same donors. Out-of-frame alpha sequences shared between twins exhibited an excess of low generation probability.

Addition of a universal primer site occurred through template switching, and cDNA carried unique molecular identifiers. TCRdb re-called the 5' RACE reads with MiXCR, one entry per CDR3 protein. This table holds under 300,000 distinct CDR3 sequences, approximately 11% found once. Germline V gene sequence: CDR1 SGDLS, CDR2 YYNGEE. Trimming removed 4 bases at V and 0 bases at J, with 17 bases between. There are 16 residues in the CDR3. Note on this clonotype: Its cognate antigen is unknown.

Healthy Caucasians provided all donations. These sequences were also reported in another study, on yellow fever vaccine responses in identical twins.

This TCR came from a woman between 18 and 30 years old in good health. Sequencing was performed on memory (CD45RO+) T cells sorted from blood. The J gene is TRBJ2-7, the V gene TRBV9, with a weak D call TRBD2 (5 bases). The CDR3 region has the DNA TGTGCCAGCAGCCCCTCAGCTAGCCTGAGCTCCTACGAGCAGTACTTC. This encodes CASSPSASLSSYEQYF.